This TCR beta chain was sequenced in a study of blood T cells in healthy people across ages. Study-wide context: Template switching picked up about one barcoded beta molecule for each two T cells.

This CDR3 comprises 17 residues. The V end was cut by 3 bases, the J end by 4 bases, with 23 bases between. Germline V gene lookup returns CDR1 DFQATT and CDR2 SNEGSKA (reference sequence). With respect to this clonotype: Its antigen is currently unknown.

Primed by a sample-barcoded 5' primer and a J-beta primer mix, a second PCR proceeded for 7 to 11 cycles. Each CDR3 protein gets one entry after TCRdb re-called the 5' RACE reads with MiXCR. The repertoire holds some 640,000 distinct CDR3 sequences, about 30% seen once, with 15% to 19% in the top ten. General study findings and limits: Higher diversity and more naive CD4+ cells were features of long-lived donors, compared to aged donors.

No fewer than 5 micrograms of total RNA were isolated from every sample. This sequence joins TRBV20-1 and TRBJ2-3, with a weak D call TRBD2 (5 bases). The TCR sequence derives from a woman aged 80 or over in good health. Sequenced input: blood. CDR3 amino acids: CSASPVVGRELPDTQYF. CDR3 nucleotide sequence: TGCAGTGCTAGTCCGGTCGTGGGCCGGGAACTTCCAGATACGCAGTATTTT.